The clone carrying this T cell receptor (beta chain) was seen only once. The data originate from a study of shared clonotypes between healthy human individuals. Trimming pared 1 base from V and 4 bases from J, leaving 14 bases between. The length of the CDR3 is 16 residues. Germline V lookup: CDR1 LNHNV, CDR2 YYDKDF (reference sequence). The table came from immunoSEQ multiplex PCR; TCRdb's copy has only in-frame clones and leaves some out. The table includes around 2.1 million clones, more than 90% detected once. This sequence originates from a man in his late teens or twenties in good health. Sequenced input: naive CD4+ T cells sorted from blood. Noted subset: CD45RA+ positively selected. V and J are TRBV15 and TRBJ2-1; D unclear. This CDR3 reads CATSRVRQQNYNEQFF. The CDR3 DNA sequence: TGTGCCACCAGCAGAGTACGGCAACAAAATTACAATGAGCAGTTCTTC.